This TCR beta chain was sequenced during a study of monozygotic twins with cystic fibrosis. Details on this clone: The target antigen is unknown.

Only in-frame clones appear in the TCRdb table, and some are missing; sequencing was by immunoSEQ multiplex PCR. The sample yields around 34,000 clones, roughly 90% seen once. Study results and limitations: Shared CDR3 numbers were not associated with age, concordance or severity. The repertoire was suggested to be naive-dominated, clonality median around 0.0089. V usage most resembled the co-twin in 13 of 16 pairs. Monozygotic CF twin pairs shared significantly more nucleotide-identical clonotypes than unrelated CF individuals did.

Germline-derived CDR1 and CDR2 are SGHTA and FQGNSA. After removal of 4 bases from V and 0 bases from J, the junction contained 7 bases not matched to a gene. CDR3 length: 16 amino acids. This clonotype was sampled from a girl aged 2-10 years with cystic fibrosis. The sequencing input was blood. The chain combines TRBV7-2 with TRBJ2-7; 9 bases agree with TRBD1. The CDR3 DNA sequence: TGTGCCAGCAGCTCGCTACTGGGACAGGGCTCCTACGAGCAGTACTTC. Protein: CASSSLLGQGSYEQYF.